The 13 T cell receptor beta chains in this list originate from one sample, sequenced in a study of T-cell reconstitution after alpha-beta-depleted transplantation in children. The authors prepared the TCRbeta library with unique molecular identifiers. Each CDR3 protein gets one entry after TCRdb re-called the PCR reads with MiXCR. The sample shows around 700,000 distinct CDR3 sequences, roughly 13% of them seen only once. The specimen comprised PBMCs, sampled before TCRalphabeta/CD19-depleted stem cell transplant. The receptors derive from a girl aged 2 to 10 with congenital amegakaryocytic thrombocytopenia, due to receive a stem cell transplant.

This clonotype was detected only a few times. The chain has TRBV7-8 and TRBJ1-5; the match to TRBD1 covers 10 bases. This CDR3 region has 15 residues. Per germline, CDR1 SGHVS and CDR2 FQNEAQ. V shed 5 bases, J shed 6 bases, and the junction held 7 bases outside the gene matches. CDR3 in DNA: TGTGCCAGCAGCCCAGGGACAGGGGCGCCTCAGCCCCAGCATTTT. It specifies CASSPGTGAPQPQHF.

V usage is TRBV5-1 and J usage is TRBJ2-2, with D perhaps TRBD2 (5 bases). Germline V lookup: CDR1 SGHRS, CDR2 YFSETQ. This CDR3 comprises 16 residues. The germline V and J ends were trimmed by 1 base and 2 bases, with 12 bases remaining between them. The CDR3 DNA is TGCGCCAGCAGCTTGATGTGGCTAGCTAACACCGGGGAGCTGTTTTTT. It yields the protein CASSLMWLANTGELFF.

This clonotype occurred many times. This chain connects TRBV12-3 or TRBV12-4 to TRBJ2-7; 8 bases are a match to TRBD2. This CDR3 has 14 residues. With 5 bases clipped from V and 5 bases from J, the junction kept 8 bases outside the gene matches. CDR3: CASSTGTSINEQYF. The CDR3 DNA sequence: TGTGCCAGCAGTACCGGGACTAGTATAAACGAGCAGTACTTC.

The chain carries TRBV7-6 and TRBJ2-3; the D gene is possibly TRBD2 (5 bases). The V and J ends lost 5 bases and 1 base respectively, with 19 bases between them. The CDR3 is 17 residues long. Germline CDR1 and CDR2: SGHVS and FNYEAQ. The CDR3 DNA follows: TGTGCCAGCAGCCTTAATAGTTGGGAGTGGGGCACAGATACGCAGTATTTT. Its protein product is CASSLNSWEWGTDTQYF.

This clonotype came up a few times. The CDR3 nucleotides are TGCAGTGCTAGAGATGGGGGAATCACAGATACGCAGTATTTT. Its protein is CSARDGGITDTQYF. The genes are TRBV20-1 and TRBJ2-3; the D call may be TRBD1 or TRBD2 (5 bases each). The CDR3 has 14 residues. Trimming cost V 0 bases and J 2 bases, with 9 bases left between them. The germline gives CDR1 DFQATT, CDR2 SNEGSKA (reference sequence).

There are a few counts of this clonotype. V and J are TRBV10-3 and TRBJ2-7, with D unclear. Germline CDR1 is ENHRY and CDR2 is SYGVKD. This CDR3 is 13 amino acids long. V was trimmed by 8 bases and J by 3 bases, leaving 14 bases between them. The CDR3 DNA sequence: TGTGCCATCGGCCTCGGTGGCCGCTACGAGCAGTACTTC. Translating gives CAIGLGGRYEQYF.

V gene TRBV20-1 combines with J gene TRBJ2-1, with TRBD2 identical over 7 bases. The CDR3 contains 14 residues. Per the germline V gene, CDR1 is DFQATT and CDR2 is SNEGSKA (reference sequence). V was pared by 5 bases and J by 7 bases, with 11 bases of the junction left unmatched. In DNA form, the CDR3 reads TGCAGTGCTGTATTGGGAGGGCCCTTGAATGAGCAGTTCTTC. This sequence encodes CSAVLGGPLNEQFF.

The chain has TRBV20-1 and TRBJ1-6; possible D gene TRBD1, 6 bases. Germline V CDR1 and CDR2: DFQATT, SNEGSKA (reference sequence). The germline V and J ends were trimmed by 4 bases and 7 bases, with 11 bases remaining between them. This CDR3 contains 13 residues. Here the CDR3 DNA reads TGCAGTGCTAACGGGGGCGACAATTCACCCCTCCACTTT. It encodes CSANGGDNSPLHF.

The chain links TRBV7-2 to TRBJ1-5; a possible D gene is TRBD1 (5 bases). The CDR3 is 15 residues long. Trimming pared 1 base from V and 7 bases from J, leaving 14 bases between. The germline V gene has CDR1 SGHTA and CDR2 FQGNSA. The DNA for the CDR3 is TGTGCCAGCAGCTTAGTATGGGGGTCAAGGCAGCCCCAGCATTTT. This translates into CASSLVWGSRQPQHF.

This clonotype was observed a few times. This chain connects TRBV4-2 to TRBJ2-3; D perhaps matches TRBD2 (6 bases). The ends were cut back, 4 bases at V and 1 base at J, with 15 bases in the middle. The CDR3 has 16 amino acids. Germline CDR1 LGHNA, CDR2 YNFKEQ. CDR3 residues: CASSLEAGGGTDTQYF. The CDR3 DNA follows: TGTGCCAGCAGCCTAGAAGCGGGCGGGGGCACAGATACGCAGTATTTT.

To note about this clonotype: A clone one base away is much larger, so this may be a read error. This is likely a read error, given that the CDR3 carries no conserved phenylalanine or tryptophan at its end. The chain carries TRBV20-1 and TRBJ2-3; perhaps TRBD1 as D (6 bases). The CDR3 length is 15 residues. Between the trimmed V and J ends, which lost 0 bases and 4 bases, there was a span of 14 bases. Germline V gene lookup returns CDR1 DFQATT and CDR2 SNEGSKA (reference sequence). The CDR3 DNA sequence: TGCAGTGCTAGAGAGGGTTACAGGGTTCCAGATACGCAGTATTGT. Translation: CSAREGYRVPDTQYC.

This clonotype was counted at least ten times. The chain links TRBV6-1 to TRBJ2-3; TRBD2 matches at 8 bases. Germline values: CDR1 MNHNS, CDR2 SASEGT. Trimming took 8 bases from V and 5 from J; bases not matched to a gene: 9. CDR3 length equals 14 residues. The CDR3 nucleotides read TGTGCCAGCCGGTTGTCCGCGGGAGGAGATACGCAGTATTTT. Protein product: CASRLSAGGDTQYF.

V and J are TRBV5-1 and TRBJ1-2; 9 positions match TRBD1. Looked up from germline, CDR1 is SGHRS and CDR2 is YFSETQ. This CDR3 region has 13 residues. Trimming took 4 bases from V and 8 from J; bases not matched to a gene: 6. The CDR3 sequence is CASSQGQGGGYTF. Here the CDR3 DNA reads TGCGCCAGCAGCCAGGGACAGGGAGGCGGCTACACCTTC. The variable domain in full, with the rest retrieved from reference TRBV5-1 and TRBJ1-2, is KAGVTQTPRYLIKTRGQQVTLSCSPISGHRSVSWYQQTPGQGLQFLFEYFSETQRNKGNFPGRFSGRQFSNSRSEMNVSTLELGDSALYLCASSQGQGGGYTFGSGTRLTVV.